Shown below are 17 T cell receptor beta chains from a single sample sequenced in a study of cytomegalovirus exposure and HLA in healthy donors (dated by TCRdb to the late 2010s). The method was the immunoSEQ multiplex PCR assay. For the multiplex PCR, a mixture combining 60 forward primers for TCR Vbeta segments and 13 reverse primers for TCR Jbeta segments was used. TCRdb stores this immuneACCESS table with in-frame sequences only. Part of the clones is absent; in the studies checked, under half of the shortfall reflects unresolved V genes, and no reason is known for the rest. The sample table shows some 120,000 clones, and 15% are seen once. The leading ten clones occupy under 2% of the sample. The sample taken for sequencing was PBMCs. These receptors all come from a woman aged 18 to 35 in good health and CMV-seronegative.

The chain couples TRBV6-1 to TRBJ2-5; 8 bases map to TRBD1. Germline V gives CDR1 MNHNS, CDR2 SASEGT. V lost 8 bases and J lost 2; bases outside the gene matches: 4. This CDR3 spans 13 amino acids. For the CDR3, the DNA is TGTGCCAGCTCTTGGACAGGGCAAGAGACCCAGTACTTC. The encoded protein is CASSWTGQETQYF.

The genes are TRBV9 and TRBJ2-7, with TRBD1 matching 8 bases. CDR1 SGDLS and CDR2 YYNGEE come from the germline V gene. The CDR3 runs to 14 residues. V lost 2 bases, J lost 2 bases, and 3 bases stayed unmatched. The DNA for the CDR3 is TGTGCCAGCAGCGTCCAGGGGGCCCCCTACGAGCAGTACTTC. As protein: CASSVQGAPYEQYF.

The chain uses TRBV30 and TRBJ1-2; D might be TRBD1 (5 bases). Germline CDR1 is GTSNPN and CDR2 is SVGIG (reference sequence). CDR3 length equals 15 residues. Trimming took off 5 bases at V and 2 bases at J, with 18 bases between the two ends. As DNA, the CDR3 is TGTGCCTGGGCCCCGCAGGGCAGCGAAAACTATGGCTACACCTTC. This translates into CAWAPQGSENYGYTF. The whole variable domain, remainder taken from reference TRBV30 and TRBJ1-2, is SQTIHQWPATLVQPVGSPLSLECTVEGTSNPNLYWYRQAAGRGLQLLFYSVGIGQISSEVPQNLSASRPQDRQFILSSKKLLLSDSGFYLCAWAPQGSENYGYTFGSGTRLTVV.

This sequence joins TRBV25-1 and TRBJ1-1, with a weak D call TRBD1 (5 bases). The ends were cut back, 1 base at V and 6 bases at J, with 12 bases in the middle. Germline-derived CDR1 and CDR2 are MGHDK and SYGVNS. The CDR3 consists of 14 residues. CDR3 region: CASSEWGERAEAFF. The DNA for the CDR3 is TGTGCCAGCAGTGAATGGGGGGAGAGGGCTGAAGCTTTCTTT.

The chain employs TRBV28 and TRBJ2-1; D is possibly TRBD1 (5 bases). Trimming pared 6 bases from V and 8 bases from J, leaving 14 bases between. The CDR3 is made up of 13 amino acids. Germline loops: CDR1 MDHEN, CDR2 SYDVKM. The CDR3 reads CASRFHSGYEQFF. CDR3 nucleotide sequence: TGTGCCAGCAGATTCCATTCAGGGTATGAGCAGTTCTTC.

In this sample, this clone turned up a few times. The V call is TRBV7-2, the J call TRBJ1-2; 7 bases map to TRBD1. CDR1 SGHTA and CDR2 FQGNSA come from the germline V gene. CDR3 length: 14 amino acids. V gave up 6 bases and J gave up 0 bases; unmatched junction bases: 4. CDR3 coding DNA: TGTGCCAGCAGAAGGACAGGCCCTAACTATGGCTACACCTTC. Encoded protein: CASRRTGPNYGYTF.

CDR3 residues: CASSLGTGSTDTQYF. Here the CDR3 DNA reads TGTGCCAGCAGCTTAGGGACAGGGAGCACAGATACGCAGTATTTT. This chain connects TRBV27 to TRBJ2-3; 9 bases are shared with TRBD1. This CDR3 is built from 15 residues. CDR1 is MNHEY and CDR2 is SMNVEV in the germline V gene (reference sequence). With 6 bases clipped from V and 0 bases from J, the junction kept 4 bases outside the gene matches.

The chain is built from TRBV15 and TRBJ1-2, with TRBD1 as a possible D gene (6 bases). The germline gives CDR1 LNHNV, CDR2 YYDKDF (reference sequence). This CDR3 has 13 residues. The germline V and J ends were trimmed by 7 bases and 2 bases, with 11 bases remaining between them. Here the CDR3 DNA reads TGTGCCACCAAAGGGGGAGGGAACTATGGCTACACCTTC. It translates to CATKGGGNYGYTF. The full variable domain, its missing parts supplied by reference TRBV15 and TRBJ1-2, is DAMVIQNPRYQVTQFGKPVTLSCSQTLNHNVMYWYQQKSSQAPKLLFHYYDKDFNNEADTPDNFQSRRPNTSFCFLDIRSPGLGDTAMYLCATKGGGNYGYTFGSGTRLTVV.

V usage is TRBV7-3 and J usage is TRBJ2-5; 8 nucleotides agree with TRBD2. The germline V gene encodes CDR1 SGHTA and CDR2 FQGTGA. V shed 5 bases and J 1 base; nucleotides not matched to a gene: 12. The CDR3 runs 17 residues. The CDR3 reads CASSLHGSGGPQETQYF. Here the CDR3 DNA reads TGTGCCAGCAGCCTCCACGGTTCGGGGGGGCCCCAAGAGACCCAGTACTTC.

In DNA, the CDR3 is TGCGCCAGCAGCCCGGAACTAGCGGGGGGACACAATGAGCAGTTCTTC. It is translated as CASSPELAGGHNEQFF. The J gene is TRBJ2-1, the V gene TRBV5-1; 12 nucleotides match TRBD2. The CDR3 consists of 16 residues. V gave up 4 bases and J gave up 5 bases; unmatched junction bases: 7. Germline V gene lookup returns CDR1 SGHRS and CDR2 YFSETQ.

This rearrangement joins TRBV6-5 to TRBJ2-5, with D perhaps TRBD1 (5 bases). CDR1 MNHEY and CDR2 SVGAGI come from the germline V gene. V lost 1 base to trimming and J lost 1 base, with 10 bases between them. This CDR3 has 15 amino acids. CDR3 sequence (DNA): TGTGCCAGCAGTTACTTCAGGGCCAGCCAAGAGACCCAGTACTTC. Translated, it gives CASSYFRASQETQYF.

The chain recombines TRBV5-8 with TRBJ2-7; TRBD2 aligns across 10 bases. CDR1 and CDR2 (germline): SGHTS, YDEGEE. This CDR3 comprises 14 residues. With V trimmed by 4 bases and J by 7 bases, 8 bases remained unmatched. The CDR3 protein is CASSLAGTSDEQYF. The CDR3 coding sequence is TGTGCCAGCAGCCTGGCCGGGACTAGCGATGAGCAGTACTTC.

This rearrangement joins TRBV2 to TRBJ2-5, with 8 bases matching TRBD2. Germline CDR1 and CDR2: SNHLY and FYNNEI. The length of the CDR3 is 16 residues. The V gene end was trimmed by 2 bases and the J gene end by 4 bases; junction bases not matched to a gene: 9. The CDR3 DNA is TGTGCCAGCAGTGAATCTTTGCGGGAGGACGGAGAGACCCAGTACTTC. Protein product: CASSESLREDGETQYF.

This chain uses TRBV9 with TRBJ2-7, with D maybe TRBD2 (6 bases). The CDR3 contains 13 residues. Trimming took off 2 bases at V and 1 base at J, with 7 bases between the two ends. Per germline, CDR1 SGDLS and CDR2 YYNGEE. CDR3: CASSVGGSYEQYF. CDR3 sequence (DNA): TGTGCCAGCAGCGTTGGGGGGTCCTACGAGCAGTACTTC.

This clone was seen only a few times. The chain is built from TRBV29-1 and TRBJ2-1; possibly TRBD2 for D (6 bases). Deletions cut 3 bases from V and 1 base from J, with 16 bases between. This CDR3 spans 16 amino acids. Per germline, CDR1 SQVTM and CDR2 ANQGSEA. The CDR3 DNA sequence: TGCAGCGTTGAGGGCACTCCGCGGGGTTCCTACAATGAGCAGTTCTTC. Its translation: CSVEGTPRGSYNEQFF.

The chain's CDR3 is CASSEEPGTGLRYGYTF. In DNA, the CDR3 is TGTGCCAGCAGTGAAGAACCCGGGACAGGGTTACGCTATGGCTACACCTTC. This chain joins TRBV6-1 and TRBJ1-2; TRBD1 aligns across 9 bases. Germline CDR1 reads MNHNS; CDR2 reads SASEGT. V trimming: 1 base; J trimming: 4 bases; junction bases outside the gene matches: 10. This CDR3 has 17 amino acids.

The rearrangement uses TRBV28 and TRBJ2-7; tentative D call: TRBD1 (6 bases). The CDR3 spans 15 residues. V dropped 7 bases and J dropped 7 bases, with 23 bases sitting between them. Germline V gene lookup returns CDR1 MDHEN and CDR2 SYDVKM. CDR3 in amino acids: CASTSPGTLVREQYF. The DNA of the CDR3 is TGTGCCAGCACTTCCCCCGGGACACTCGTCCGAGAGCAGTACTTC. Complete variable domain (other parts from reference TRBV28 and TRBJ2-7): DVKVTQSSRYLVKRTGEKVFLECVQDMDHENMFWYRQDPGLGLRLIYFSYDVKMKEKGDIPEGYSVSREKKERFSLILESASTNQTSMYLCASTSPGTLVREQYFGPGTRLTVT.